Here is one TCR beta chain with its context. The table lists this clone with a count of one. Its antigen remains undetermined. One base away there is no much larger clone; base qualities are not given. Genomic DNA was extracted from sorted cells for sequencing of the TCRbeta CDR3 region. TCRbeta CDR3 regions were sequenced using the immunoSEQ Assay. Entries here come from immuneACCESS through TCRdb and include only in-frame sequences with V and J called. Some clones fail to appear in such tables; in the studies checked, an unresolved V gene covers under half of the shortfall, and the cause of the remainder is unknown. The sample includes more than 25,000 clones, with 80% to 95% observed a single time. Jointly, the top ten make up 9.4% of the sample. Patients with a history of autoimmune disease or receiving systemic immunosuppression were excluded from the trial. Peripheral blood for TCR sequencing was drawn from every dose cohort at baseline, at cycle 4 day 1 and at cycle 7 day 1. Samples came from an open-label, multicenter, first-in-human phase I dose-escalation trial of ivuxolimab. Adults with locally advanced or metastatic melanoma, renal cell, hepatocellular, or head and neck squamous cell carcinoma were enrolled in the trial. Before TCR sequencing, CD4+ T cells and CD8+ T cells from peripheral blood were sorted into separate populations.

The record originates from a study of OX40 agonist ivuxolimab in advanced cancers. Describing the broader study: Ivuxolimab, which targeted the costimulatory receptor OX40 (CD134), was an agonistic, fully human IgG2 monoclonal antibody. Intravenous ivuxolimab was administered to patients every 2 weeks at six dose levels: 0.01, 0.1, 0.3, 1.5, 3 and 10 mg/kg. Of the approximately 50 dose-escalation patients, hepatocellular carcinoma was present in approximately 20, melanoma in roughly 15, renal cell carcinoma in 9 and head and neck cancer in 9. In the dose-escalation cohort, 82.7% of patients were male, and the mean age was approximately 64 years, with a range of about 20 to 79. Patients were allowed to have had prior anti-PD-1, anti-PD-L1 or anti-CTLA-4 therapy, and approximately 41% of the dose-escalation patients had previously received checkpoint inhibitors. Partial responses occurred in three dose-escalation patients: two with cutaneous melanoma and one with hepatocellular carcinoma. Peripheral TCRbeta sequencing aimed to test whether ivuxolimab altered TCR sequence diversity and caused clonal T-cell expansion. The paper describes the monotherapy dose-escalation part (N = 52 patients) of the phase I trial of ivuxolimab.

Overall results and qualifications from the work: After ivuxolimab, CD8+ T cells had more expanded clones than CD4+ T cells on average. Clonal expansion of both CD4+ and CD8+ blood T cells was observed from baseline to week 6 at doses 0.1 to 3.0 mg/kg. In the 0.1-3.0 mg/kg groups, partial responders had among the lowest normalized peripheral clonal expansion, particularly in CD8+ T cells. Which antigens the clonally expanded peripheral T cells were specific for was not determined. Low levels of normalized T-cell clonal expansion were also seen in some patients who did not respond.

The sample was CD4+ or CD8+ T cells sorted from blood, taken in a trial of the OX40 agonist ivuxolimab. The TCR was taken from an adult with an advanced solid tumor such as melanoma, head and neck, liver or kidney cancer.

CDR3 loop: CASSDLDRKEAFF. The DNA reads as follows: TGTGCCAGCAGTGACTTAGACCGTAAAGAAGCTTTCTTT. This chain is built from TRBV6-4 and TRBJ1-1, with the D segment identity uncertain. Including cysteine and phenylalanine, the CDR3 has 13 amino acids. Only the CDR3 DNA is retained, 39 bases long and in frame from the first base. At the junction V is shortened by 1 base and J by 8 bases, with 11 bases in between. CDR1 MRHNA and CDR2 SNTAGT were looked up in the germline V gene.